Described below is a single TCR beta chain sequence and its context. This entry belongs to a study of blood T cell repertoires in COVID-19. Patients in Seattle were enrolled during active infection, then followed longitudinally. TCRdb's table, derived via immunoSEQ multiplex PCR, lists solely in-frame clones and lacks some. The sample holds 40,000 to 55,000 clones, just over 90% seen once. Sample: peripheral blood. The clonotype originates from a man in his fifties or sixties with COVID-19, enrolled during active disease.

The CDR3 is CASSLVLAGGTDTQYF. CDR3 nucleotides: TGTGCCAGCAGCTTGGTCCTCGCGGGAGGAACGGATACGCAGTATTTT. The chain employs TRBV5-4 and TRBJ2-3, with TRBD2 matching 8 bases. The CDR3 consists of 16 residues. V dropped 0 bases and J dropped 6; count of bases not matched to a gene: 9. The germline V gene encodes CDR1 SGHNT and CDR2 YYREEE (reference sequence).